A single sample gave rise to the 13 T cell receptor beta chains below, sequenced in a study of control samples from healthy donors and cancer patients. Clones were read by immunoSEQ multiplex PCR, and TCRdb kept only the in-frame ones, dropping some. Of 150,000 to 200,000 clones in the sample, approximately 95% were seen once. Material for sequencing was blood. The receptor set was obtained from a man aged 18 to 35 in good health.

V gene TRBV19 combines with J gene TRBJ1-3; 7 nucleotides match TRBD1. Germline V CDR1 and CDR2: LNHDA, SQIVND (reference sequence). The CDR3 runs 16 residues. The V gene end was trimmed by 7 bases and the J gene end by 1 base; junction bases not matched to a gene: 10. The CDR3 sequence is CASMGQPKVSGNTIYF. The CDR3 DNA is TGTGCCAGTATGGGACAGCCAAAAGTATCTGGAAACACCATATATTTT.

The rearrangement joins TRBV18 to TRBJ2-1, with D perhaps TRBD1 (6 bases). The CDR3 spans 15 residues. The germline V gene has CDR1 KGHSH and CDR2 LQKENI. Trimming shortened V by 1 base and J by 1 base, and 8 bases separated the two germline ends. CDR3 nucleotides: TGTGCCAGCTCACCACTACAGGGTTCCTACAATGAGCAGTTCTTC. The encoded protein is CASSPLQGSYNEQFF.

This chain uses TRBV9 with TRBJ2-7; D tentatively fits TRBD1 or TRBD2 (5 bases each). The CDR3 has 15 residues. With 1 base removed from V and 2 bases from J, the gap between germline ends came to 13 bases. CDR1 is SGDLS, CDR2 YYNGEE, per germline. CDR3 loop: CASSVTPGPTYEQYF. The CDR3 DNA follows: TGTGCCAGCAGCGTAACTCCGGGACCCACCTACGAGCAGTACTTC.

The chain uses TRBV9 and TRBJ1-5; no firm D call. V lost 0 bases to trimming and J lost 6 bases, with 10 bases between them. This CDR3 has 14 amino acids. Germline V gives CDR1 SGDLS, CDR2 YYNGEE. The CDR3 region is CASSVDEWSQPQHF. For the CDR3, the DNA is TGTGCCAGCAGCGTAGACGAATGGAGTCAGCCCCAGCATTTT.

The CDR3 is CASSVAGWAGANVLTF. The DNA for the CDR3 is TGTGCCAGCAGCGTAGCCGGCTGGGCAGGGGCCAACGTCCTGACTTTC. The chain recombines TRBV9 with TRBJ2-6; D unresolved. Trimming pared 0 bases from V and 4 bases from J, leaving 11 bases between. Germline V gene lookup returns CDR1 SGDLS and CDR2 YYNGEE. This CDR3 contains 16 residues.

The V and J genes are TRBV11-2 and TRBJ1-3; D ambiguous. The V end lost 0 bases, the J end lost 0 bases, and 9 bases lay between the germline ends. CDR1 and CDR2 from the germline V gene are SGHAT and FQNNGV. This CDR3 region has 16 residues. The CDR3 loop reads CASSLDQPVSGNTIYF. The CDR3 DNA reads as TGTGCCAGCAGCTTAGATCAGCCAGTCTCTGGAAACACCATATATTTT.

The genes are TRBV2 and TRBJ1-6; 10 bases line up with TRBD1. Germline lookup yields CDR1 SNHLY and CDR2 FYNNEI. Germline trimming cut 5 bases from V and 7 bases from J; bases unmatched to any gene: 8. The CDR3 is 16 amino acids. The DNA of the CDR3 is TGTGCCAGCAGTCGTGTTGGGACAGGGGTAAATTCACCCCTCCACTTT. This codes for CASSRVGTGVNSPLHF.

This rearrangement joins TRBV6-5 to TRBJ2-7; 7 bases line up with TRBD1. V shed 7 bases and J 3 bases; nucleotides not matched to a gene: 9. This CDR3 contains 14 residues. Germline V gives CDR1 MNHEY, CDR2 SVGAGI. The DNA for the CDR3 is TGTGCCAGCAAAAAGCCGGGACAGTTCTACGAGCAGTACTTC. Translated, it gives CASKKPGQFYEQYF.

The V call is TRBV27, the J call TRBJ2-1; TRBD2 might be the D (5 bases). This CDR3 is 15 amino acids long. The V end lost 6 bases, the J end lost 2 bases, and 14 bases lay between the germline ends. Germline CDR1 and CDR2: MNHEY and SMNVEV (reference sequence). DNA for the CDR3: TGTGCCAGCAGGGACTCTTTAGACACCTACAATGAGCAGTTCTTC. Translated: CASRDSLDTYNEQFF.

The gene calls are TRBV5-1 and TRBJ2-3; TRBD2 aligns across 7 bases. V was pared by 4 bases and J by 6 bases, with 11 bases of the junction left unmatched. Germline-derived CDR1 and CDR2 are SGHRS and YFSETQ. The CDR3 runs 15 residues. The CDR3 bases are TGCGCCAGCAGCCCCGCCGGGAGGAGCAGTGATACGCAGTATTTT. Encoded protein: CASSPAGRSSDTQYF. Full variable domain (rest looked up from reference TRBV5-1 and TRBJ2-3): KAGVTQTPRYLIKTRGQQVTLSCSPISGHRSVSWYQQTPGQGLQFLFEYFSETQRNKGNFPGRFSGRQFSNSRSEMNVSTLELGDSALYLCASSPAGRSSDTQYFGPGTRLTVL.

The V call is TRBV2, the J call TRBJ2-5, with D possibly being TRBD1 or TRBD2 (5 bases each). V lost 4 bases and J lost 9, with 15 bases in between. The CDR3 covers 13 residues. CDR1 is SNHLY and CDR2 is FYNNEI in the germline V gene. CDR3 protein: CASSGQQERAQYF. CDR3 sequence (DNA): TGTGCCAGCAGTGGACAGCAAGAGAGGGCCCAGTACTTC.

The chain joins TRBV12-3 or TRBV12-4 to TRBJ1-2, with a weak D call TRBD1 (6 bases). CDR3 size: 12 residues. The V end was cut by 2 bases, the J end by 7 bases, with 8 bases between. CDR3: CASSLLTGGYTF. The CDR3 DNA follows: TGTGCCAGCAGTTTACTGACAGGTGGCTACACCTTC.

The V gene is TRBV19, the J gene TRBJ1-5, with D unclear. From germline, CDR1 is LNHDA and CDR2 SQIVND (reference sequence). With 4 bases removed from V and 4 bases from J, the gap between germline ends came to 8 bases. This CDR3 is built from 13 residues. CDR3 DNA: TGTGCCAGTAGTAGTGCAGGAAATCAGCCCCAGCATTTT. Its protein product is CASSSAGNQPQHF.